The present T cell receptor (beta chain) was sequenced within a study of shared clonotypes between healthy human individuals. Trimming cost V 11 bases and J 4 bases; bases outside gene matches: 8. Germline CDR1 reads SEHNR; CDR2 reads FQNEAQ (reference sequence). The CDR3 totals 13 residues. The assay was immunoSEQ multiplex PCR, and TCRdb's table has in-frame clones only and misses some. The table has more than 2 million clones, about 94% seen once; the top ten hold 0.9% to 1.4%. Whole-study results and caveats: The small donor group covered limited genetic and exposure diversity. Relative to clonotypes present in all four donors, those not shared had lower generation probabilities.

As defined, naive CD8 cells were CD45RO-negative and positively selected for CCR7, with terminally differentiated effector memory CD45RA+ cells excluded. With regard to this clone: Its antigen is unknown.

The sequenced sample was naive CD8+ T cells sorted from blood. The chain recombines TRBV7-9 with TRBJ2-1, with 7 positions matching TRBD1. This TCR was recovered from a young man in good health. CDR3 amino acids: CAGTAPQYNEQFF. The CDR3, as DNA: TGTGCCGGGACAGCGCCCCAATACAATGAGCAGTTCTTC.